This T cell receptor beta chain is from a study of CXCR3-negative and CXCR3-positive naive CD8 T cells. Study-level background: The dataset comprises 110 million to 150 million TRB reads in total, with about 1.5 +/- 0.3 million reads per library.

A word on this clonotype: Its matching antigen is unknown.

General study points: Memory, not naive, CXCR3-negative and CXCR3-positive cells differed in TRBV-TRBJ usage.

UMI-labeled 5' RACE TRB cDNA libraries were prepared from the cells. From the 5' RACE reads, TCRdb lists one entry per CDR3 protein and no DNA. The sample has over 45,000 distinct CDR3 sequences; the top ten hold approximately 0.45%. Sequencing input: naive CXCR3- CD8+ T cells from blood. The subset denotes: CD45RO-CCR7+CD27+CD95- naive CD8+ T cells lacking CXCR3 (TNR3-). This clonotype originated in a human donor in good health. Some clones in this sample may be carry-over from other donors' samples.

The CDR3 reads CASSSQPGGEQYF. The rearrangement joins TRBV12-3 or TRBV12-4 to TRBJ2-7; TCRdb designates TRBD1, a call that cannot be tested without DNA. CDR3 length: 13 residues.